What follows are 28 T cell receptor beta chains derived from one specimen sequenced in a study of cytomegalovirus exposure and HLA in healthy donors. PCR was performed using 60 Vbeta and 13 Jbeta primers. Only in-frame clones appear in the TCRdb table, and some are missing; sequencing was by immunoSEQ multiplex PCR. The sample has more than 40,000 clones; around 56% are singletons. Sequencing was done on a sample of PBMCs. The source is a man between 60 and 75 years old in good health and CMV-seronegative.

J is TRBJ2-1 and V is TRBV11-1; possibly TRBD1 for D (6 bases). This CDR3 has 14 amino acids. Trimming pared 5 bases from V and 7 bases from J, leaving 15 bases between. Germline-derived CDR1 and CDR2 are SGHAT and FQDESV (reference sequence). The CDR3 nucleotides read TGTGCCAGCAGCCTCGACAGGTCTGGGAATGAGCAGTTCTTC. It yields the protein CASSLDRSGNEQFF.

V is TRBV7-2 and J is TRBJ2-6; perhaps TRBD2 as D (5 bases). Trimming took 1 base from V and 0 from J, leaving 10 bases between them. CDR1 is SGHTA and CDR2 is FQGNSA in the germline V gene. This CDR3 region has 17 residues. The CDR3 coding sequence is TGTGCCAGCAGCTTAGGCTTTCGGGGCTCTGGGGCCAACGTCCTGACTTTC. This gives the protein CASSLGFRGSGANVLTF.

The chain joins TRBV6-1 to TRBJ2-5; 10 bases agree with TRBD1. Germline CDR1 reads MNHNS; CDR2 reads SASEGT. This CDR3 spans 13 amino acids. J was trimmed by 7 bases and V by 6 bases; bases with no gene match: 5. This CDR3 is CASSGTGAGTQYF. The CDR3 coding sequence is TGTGCCAGCAGCGGGACAGGGGCTGGGACCCAGTACTTC.

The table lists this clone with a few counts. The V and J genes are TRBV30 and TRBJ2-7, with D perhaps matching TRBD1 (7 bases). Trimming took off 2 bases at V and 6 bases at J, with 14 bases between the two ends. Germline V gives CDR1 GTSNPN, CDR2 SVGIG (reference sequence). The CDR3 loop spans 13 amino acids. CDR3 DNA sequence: TGTGCCTGGAGTCCAGGGGGGAATGGCGAGCAGTACTTC. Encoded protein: CAWSPGGNGEQYF.

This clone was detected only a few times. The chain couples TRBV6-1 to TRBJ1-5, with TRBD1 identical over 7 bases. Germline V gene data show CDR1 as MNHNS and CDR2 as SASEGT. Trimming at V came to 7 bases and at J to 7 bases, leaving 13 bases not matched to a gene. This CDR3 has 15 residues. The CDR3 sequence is CASITLHQGEQPQHF. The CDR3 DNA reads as TGTGCCAGCATCACTCTACATCAGGGGGAACAGCCCCAGCATTTT.

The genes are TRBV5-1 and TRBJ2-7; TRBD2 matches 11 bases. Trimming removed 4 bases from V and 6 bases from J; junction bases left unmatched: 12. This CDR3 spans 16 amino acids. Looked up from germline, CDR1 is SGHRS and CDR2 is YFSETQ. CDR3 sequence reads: CASSRAGTSGLSEQYF. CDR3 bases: TGCGCCAGCAGCCGCGCCGGGACTAGCGGCCTTTCCGAGCAGTACTTC. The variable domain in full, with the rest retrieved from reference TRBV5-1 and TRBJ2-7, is KAGVTQTPRYLIKTRGQQVTLSCSPISGHRSVSWYQQTPGQGLQFLFEYFSETQRNKGNFPGRFSGRQFSNSRSEMNVSTLELGDSALYLCASSRAGTSGLSEQYFGPGTRLTVT.

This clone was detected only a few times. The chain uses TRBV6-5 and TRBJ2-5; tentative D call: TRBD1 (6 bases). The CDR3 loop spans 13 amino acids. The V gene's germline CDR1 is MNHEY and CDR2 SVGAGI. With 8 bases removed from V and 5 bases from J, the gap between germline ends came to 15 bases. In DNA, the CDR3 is TGTGCCAGCCTCCGACAGGCCGGGGAGACCCAGTACTTC. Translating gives CASLRQAGETQYF.

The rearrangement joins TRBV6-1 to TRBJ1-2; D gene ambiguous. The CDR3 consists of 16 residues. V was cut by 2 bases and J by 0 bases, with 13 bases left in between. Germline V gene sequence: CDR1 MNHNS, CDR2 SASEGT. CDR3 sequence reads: CASSEYSRSSNYGYTF. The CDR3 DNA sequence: TGTGCCAGCAGTGAATATAGCCGGTCCTCTAACTATGGCTACACCTTC.

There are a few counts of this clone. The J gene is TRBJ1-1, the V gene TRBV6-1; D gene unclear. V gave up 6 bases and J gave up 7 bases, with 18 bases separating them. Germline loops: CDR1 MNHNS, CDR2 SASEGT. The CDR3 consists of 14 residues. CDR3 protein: CASSRRGSGVEAFF. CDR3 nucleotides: TGTGCCAGCAGCCGTAGAGGGTCAGGAGTTGAAGCTTTCTTT.

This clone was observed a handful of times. In nucleotides, the CDR3 is TGTGCCTGGAGTAGAGGGAGTTCCTATGGCTACACCTTC. This translates into CAWSRGSSYGYTF. The chain joins TRBV30 to TRBJ1-2; no clear D. Germline-derived CDR1 and CDR2 are GTSNPN and SVGIG (reference sequence). Trimming took 2 bases from V and 4 from J, leaving 11 bases between them. The CDR3 sequence is 13 residues long.

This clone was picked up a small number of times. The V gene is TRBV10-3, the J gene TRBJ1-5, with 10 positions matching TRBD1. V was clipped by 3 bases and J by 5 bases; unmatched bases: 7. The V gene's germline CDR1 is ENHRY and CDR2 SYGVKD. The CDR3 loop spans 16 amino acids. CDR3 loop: CAISDPRQGAHQPQHF. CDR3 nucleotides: TGTGCCATCAGTGACCCCCGACAGGGGGCGCATCAGCCCCAGCATTTT.

The CDR3 DNA reads TGTGCCACTACAGGGGAGGGCAATCAGCCCCAGCATTTT. As protein: CATTGEGNQPQHF. V usage is TRBV10-3 and J usage is TRBJ1-5; 7 positions match TRBD1. The junction had 5 bases not matched to a gene; V was cut back by 10 bases and J by 2 bases. Germline V CDR1 and CDR2: ENHRY, SYGVKD. The CDR3 totals 13 residues.

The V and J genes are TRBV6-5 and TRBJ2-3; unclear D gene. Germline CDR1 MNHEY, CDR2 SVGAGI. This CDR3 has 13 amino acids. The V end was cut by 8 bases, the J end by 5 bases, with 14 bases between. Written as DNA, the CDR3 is TGTGCCAGCCGAAACGCCCTAAGAGATACGCAGTATTTT. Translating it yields CASRNALRDTQYF.

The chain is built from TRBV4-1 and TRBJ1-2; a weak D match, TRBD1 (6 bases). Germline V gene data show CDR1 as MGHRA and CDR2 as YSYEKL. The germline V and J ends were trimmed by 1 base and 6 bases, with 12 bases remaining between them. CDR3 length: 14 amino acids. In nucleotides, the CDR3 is TGCGCCAGCAGCCAAGTCCTGACAGGAGATGGCTACACCTTC. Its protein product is CASSQVLTGDGYTF.

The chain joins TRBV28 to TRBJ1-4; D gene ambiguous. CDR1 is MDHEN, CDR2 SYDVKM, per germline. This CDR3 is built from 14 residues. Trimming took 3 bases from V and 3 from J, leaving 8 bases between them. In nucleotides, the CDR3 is TGTGCCAGCAGTTTGGTAGTTTCTAATGAAAAACTGTTTTTT. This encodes CASSLVVSNEKLFF.

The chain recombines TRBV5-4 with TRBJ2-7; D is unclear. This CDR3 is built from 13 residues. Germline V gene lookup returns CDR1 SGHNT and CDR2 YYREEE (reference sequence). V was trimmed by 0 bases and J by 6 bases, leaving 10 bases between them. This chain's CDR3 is CASSLDQSLEQYF. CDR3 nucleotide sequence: TGTGCCAGCAGCTTGGATCAGTCTCTCGAGCAGTACTTC.

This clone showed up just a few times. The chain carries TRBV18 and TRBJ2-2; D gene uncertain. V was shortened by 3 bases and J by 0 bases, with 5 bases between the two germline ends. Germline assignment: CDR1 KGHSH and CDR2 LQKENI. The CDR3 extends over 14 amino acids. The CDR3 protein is CASSPEPNTGELFF. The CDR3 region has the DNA TGTGCCAGCTCACCGGAGCCGAACACCGGGGAGCTGTTTTTT.

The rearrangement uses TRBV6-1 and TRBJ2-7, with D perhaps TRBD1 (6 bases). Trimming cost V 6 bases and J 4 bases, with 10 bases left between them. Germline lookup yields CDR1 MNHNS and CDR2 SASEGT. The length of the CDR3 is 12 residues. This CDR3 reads CASRKQGYEQYF. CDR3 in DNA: TGTGCCAGCAGAAAACAGGGTTACGAGCAGTACTTC.

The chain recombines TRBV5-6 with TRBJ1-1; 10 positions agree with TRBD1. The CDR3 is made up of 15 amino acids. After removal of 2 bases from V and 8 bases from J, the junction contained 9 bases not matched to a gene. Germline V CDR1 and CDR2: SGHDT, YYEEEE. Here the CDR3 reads CASSFTGTGVGEAFF. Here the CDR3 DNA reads TGTGCCAGCAGCTTTACCGGGACAGGGGTGGGAGAAGCTTTCTTT.

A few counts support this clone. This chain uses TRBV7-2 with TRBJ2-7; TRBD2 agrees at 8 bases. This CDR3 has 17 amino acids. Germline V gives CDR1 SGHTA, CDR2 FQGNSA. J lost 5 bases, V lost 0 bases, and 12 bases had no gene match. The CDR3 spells CASSLALSGTRSDEQYF. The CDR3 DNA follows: TGTGCCAGCAGCTTAGCGCTTAGCGGGACGAGGAGCGACGAGCAGTACTTC.

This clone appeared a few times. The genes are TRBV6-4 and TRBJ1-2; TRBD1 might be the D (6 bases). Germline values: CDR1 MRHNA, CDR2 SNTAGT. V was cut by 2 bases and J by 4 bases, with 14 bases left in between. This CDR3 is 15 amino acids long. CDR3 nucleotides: TGTGCCAGCAGTGACACAGGGAAACATGGCTATGGCTACACCTTC. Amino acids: CASSDTGKHGYGYTF.

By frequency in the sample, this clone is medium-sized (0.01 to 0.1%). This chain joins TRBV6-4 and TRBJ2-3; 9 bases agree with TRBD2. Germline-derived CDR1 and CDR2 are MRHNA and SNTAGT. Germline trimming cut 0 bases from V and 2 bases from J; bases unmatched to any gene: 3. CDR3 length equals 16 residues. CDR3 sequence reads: CASSDSGGRATDTQYF. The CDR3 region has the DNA TGTGCCAGCAGTGACTCGGGCGGGAGGGCCACAGATACGCAGTATTTT.

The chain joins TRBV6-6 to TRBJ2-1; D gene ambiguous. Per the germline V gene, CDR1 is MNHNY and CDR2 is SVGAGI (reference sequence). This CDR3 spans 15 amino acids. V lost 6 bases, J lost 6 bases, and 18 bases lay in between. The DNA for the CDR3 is TGTGCCAGCAGCCACCCCTGGCCAGATGGCAATGAGCAGTTCTTC. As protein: CASSHPWPDGNEQFF.

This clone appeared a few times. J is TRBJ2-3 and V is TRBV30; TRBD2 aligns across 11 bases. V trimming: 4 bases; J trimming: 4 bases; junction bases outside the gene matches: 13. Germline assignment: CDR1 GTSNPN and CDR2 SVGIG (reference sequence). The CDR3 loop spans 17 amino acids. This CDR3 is CAWTRTSGGRYSDTQYF. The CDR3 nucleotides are TGTGCCTGGACAAGAACTAGCGGGGGTCGTTACTCAGATACGCAGTATTTT.

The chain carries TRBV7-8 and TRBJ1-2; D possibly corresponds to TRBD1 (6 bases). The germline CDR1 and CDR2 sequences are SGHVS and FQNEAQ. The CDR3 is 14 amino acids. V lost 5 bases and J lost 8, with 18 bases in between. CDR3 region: CASSPGGGAEGYTF. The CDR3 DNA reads TGTGCCAGCAGCCCGGGGGGGGGCGCGGAGGGCTACACCTTC.

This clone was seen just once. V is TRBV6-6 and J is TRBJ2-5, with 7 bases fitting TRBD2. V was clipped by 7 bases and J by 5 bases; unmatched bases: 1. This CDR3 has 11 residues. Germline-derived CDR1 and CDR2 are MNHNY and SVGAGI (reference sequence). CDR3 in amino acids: CASTGGETQYF. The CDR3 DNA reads TGTGCCAGCACCGGGGGGGAGACCCAGTACTTC.

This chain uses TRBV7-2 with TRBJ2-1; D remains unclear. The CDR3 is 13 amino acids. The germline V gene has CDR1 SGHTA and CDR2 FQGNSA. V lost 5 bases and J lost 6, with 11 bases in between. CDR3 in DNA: TGTGCCAGCAGCAGTTACACCTTCAATGAGCAGTTCTTC. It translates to CASSSYTFNEQFF.

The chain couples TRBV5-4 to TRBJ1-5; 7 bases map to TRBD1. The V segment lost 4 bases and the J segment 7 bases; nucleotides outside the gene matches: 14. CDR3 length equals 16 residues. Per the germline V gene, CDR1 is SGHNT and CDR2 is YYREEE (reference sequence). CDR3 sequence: CASSRGGKGAQQPQHF. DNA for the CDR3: TGTGCCAGCAGCAGGGGTGGCAAGGGGGCGCAACAGCCCCAGCATTTT.